This record looks at one T cell receptor beta chain sequence and its context. Per the authors' pipeline: The assay estimated nucleated cells by amplifying reference gene primers. The method was immunoSEQ multiplex PCR; TCRdb's version includes in-frame clones alone and lacks a portion of them. V, J and clone size were drawn from that table, and D and trimming were deduced from the DNA. The sample holds some 270,000 clones; approximately 85% are singletons and the top ten take about 9.1%. CDR3 length: 15 amino acids. V lost 0 bases, J lost 6 bases, and 13 bases lay in between. Germline V gives CDR1 SGDLS, CDR2 YYNGEE. The sample originates from a study of blood T cell repertoires in COVID-19. Study-wide background: The study drew acute and convalescent COVID-19 samples from the United States, Italy and Spain.

Enrolled through a virtual design, the participants were between 18 and 89 years of age and came from fewer than 30 US areas. The sequence was obtained from a woman aged 50 to 65 with acute COVID-19. The chain couples TRBV9 to TRBJ1-5, with TRBD1 as a possible D gene (6 bases). The specimen was PBMCs or T cells enriched from blood (not recorded which). The CDR3 region has the DNA TGTGCCAGCAGCGTAGGACAGGACGCCAGTCAGCCCCAGCATTTT. Residues: CASSVGQDASQPQHF.